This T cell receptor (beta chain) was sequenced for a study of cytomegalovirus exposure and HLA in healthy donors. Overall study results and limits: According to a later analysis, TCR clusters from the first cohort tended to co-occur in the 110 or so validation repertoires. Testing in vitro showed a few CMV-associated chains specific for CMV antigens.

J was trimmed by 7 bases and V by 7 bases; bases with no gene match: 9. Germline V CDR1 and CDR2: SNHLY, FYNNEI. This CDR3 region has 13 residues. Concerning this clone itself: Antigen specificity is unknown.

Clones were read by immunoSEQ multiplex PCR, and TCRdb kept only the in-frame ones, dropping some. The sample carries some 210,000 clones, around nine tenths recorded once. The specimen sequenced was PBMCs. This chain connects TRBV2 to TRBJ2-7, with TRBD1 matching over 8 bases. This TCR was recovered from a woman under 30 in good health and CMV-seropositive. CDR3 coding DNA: TGTGCCAGCAAGGACAGGGAGTTGGGGGAGCAGTACTTC. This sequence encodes CASKDRELGEQYF.